The sequence of this T cell receptor (beta chain) was determined in a study of beta chain features in type 1 diabetes. Looking at the study overall: Sorted cells, about 99 million in number, were examined across all samples.

General study points: Type 1 diabetes patients showed a moderate but significant shortening of TCRB CDR3s in all four CD4+ subsets. Fewer insertions but more deletions were seen at VDJ junctions in type 1 diabetes patients.

The germline V gene encodes CDR1 SGHTA and CDR2 FQGNSA. CDR3 length equals 15 residues. Trimming shortened V by 5 bases and J by 7 bases, and 17 bases separated the two germline ends. Concerning this clone itself: Its target is not known.

Expressed TCRB transcripts were sequenced after all isolated RNA was converted to cDNA. Assay: immunoSEQ multiplex PCR; the TCRdb copy retains only in-frame clones and omits some. Of more than 300,000 clones listed, approximately 12% were seen once; the top ten hold 0.017%. Via the markers CD45RO/CCR7/CD25/CD127/CD95/CD27, stem cell-like memory, regulatory, central memory and naive CD4+ cells were sorted. The chain couples TRBV7-2 to TRBJ2-2; D uncertain. Source material: naive CD4+ T cells from blood. The source is a man aged 18 to 29 in good health. This CDR3 is CASSLRQVLSGELFF. The CDR3 coding sequence is TGTGCCAGCAGCCTTAGACAAGTTTTAAGCGGGGAGCTGTTTTTT. Looking up the rest from reference TRBV7-2 and TRBJ2-2 gives the full variable domain: GAGVSQSPSNKVTEKGKDVELRCDPISGHTALYWYRQSLGQGLEFLIYFQGNSAPDKSGLPSDRFSAERTGGSVSTLTIQRTQQEDSAVYLCASSLRQVLSGELFFGEGSRLTVL.